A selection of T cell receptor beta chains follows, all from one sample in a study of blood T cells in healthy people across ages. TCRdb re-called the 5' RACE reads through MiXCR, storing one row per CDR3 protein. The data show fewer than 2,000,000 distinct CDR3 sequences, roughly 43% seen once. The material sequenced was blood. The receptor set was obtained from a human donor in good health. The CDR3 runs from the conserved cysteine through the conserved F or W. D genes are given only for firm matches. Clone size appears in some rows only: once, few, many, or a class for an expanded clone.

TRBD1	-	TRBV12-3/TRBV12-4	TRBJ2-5	CASRLTGETETQYF	TGTGCCAGCAGACTAACAGGGGAGACAGAGACCCAGTACTTC
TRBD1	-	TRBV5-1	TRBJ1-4	CASSWGGQGRNEKRFF	TGCGCCAGCAGCTGGGGGGGACAGGGCCGTAATGAAAAACGGTTTTTT
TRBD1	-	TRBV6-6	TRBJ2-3	CASSSVTGAIQYF	TGTGCCAGCAGTTCCGTGACAGGGGCAATCCAGTATTTT
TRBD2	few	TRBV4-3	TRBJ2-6	CASSPPGLSFSGANVLTF	TGCGCCAGCAGCCCCCCGGGACTATCTTTCTCTGGGGCCAACGTCCTGACTTTC
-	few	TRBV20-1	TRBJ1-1	CSARAQGNTEAFF	TGCAGTGCTAGAGCCCAGGGGAACACTGAAGCTTTCTTT
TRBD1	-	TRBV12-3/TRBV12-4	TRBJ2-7	CASSSTGTGNHEQYF	TGTGCCAGCAGTTCTACCGGGACAGGGAACCACGAGCAGTACTTC
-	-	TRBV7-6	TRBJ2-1	CASSLEDGAYSYNEQFF	TGTGCCAGCAGCTTAGAGGATGGGGCCTACTCCTACAATGAGCAGTTCTTC
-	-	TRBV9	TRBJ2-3	CASSVAGDDTDTQYF	TGTGCCAGCAGCGTAGCTGGGGACGACACAGATACGCAGTATTTT
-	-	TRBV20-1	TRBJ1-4	CSAEGGGEEKLFF	TGCAGTGCTGAGGGGGGCGGGGAGGAAAAACTGTTTTTT
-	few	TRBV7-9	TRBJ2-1	CASSLAQHNEQFF	TGTGCCAGCAGCTTAGCTCAGCACAATGAGCAGTTCTTC
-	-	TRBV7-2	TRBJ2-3	CASSLIFRYTQYF	TGTGCCAGCAGCTTAATATTCCGGTATACGCAGTATTTT
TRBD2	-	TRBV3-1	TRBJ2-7	CASSQDPSGGIEQYF	TGTGCCAGCAGCCAAGACCCTAGCGGGGGTATCGAGCAGTACTTC
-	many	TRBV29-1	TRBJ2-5	CSVDQYQETQYF	TGCAGCGTTGACCAGTATCAGGAGACCCAGTACTTC
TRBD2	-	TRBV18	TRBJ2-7	CASSPWRGYEQYF	TGTGCCAGCTCACCCTGGCGGGGGTACGAGCAGTACTTC
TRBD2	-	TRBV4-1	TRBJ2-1	CASSQVGLAGNEQFF	TGCGCCAGCAGCCAAGTAGGACTAGCTGGCAATGAGCAGTTCTTC
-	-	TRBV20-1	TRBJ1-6	CSAMAPGYSPLHF	TGCAGTGCAATGGCCCCGGGGTATTCACCCCTCCACTTT
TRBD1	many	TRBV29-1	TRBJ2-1	CSATGTGIHNEQFF	TGCAGCGCCACCGGGACAGGGATACACAATGAGCAGTTCTTC
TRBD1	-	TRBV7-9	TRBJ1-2	CASSKWDRGRNGYTF	TGTGCCAGCAGCAAATGGGACAGGGGGAGAAATGGCTACACCTTC
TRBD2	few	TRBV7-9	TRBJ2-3	CASSTSGGAITDTQYF	TGTGCCAGCAGCACTAGCGGGGGGGCAATCACAGATACGCAGTATTTT
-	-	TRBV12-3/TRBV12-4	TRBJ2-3	CASSPGGGAWPSTDTQYF	TGTGCCAGCAGCCCCGGAGGGGGCGCGTGGCCTAGCACAGATACGCAGTATTTT
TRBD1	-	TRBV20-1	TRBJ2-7	CSVGTGVYEQYF	TGCAGTGTCGGGACAGGGGTCTACGAGCAGTACTTC
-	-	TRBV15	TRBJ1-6	CATSRDRGKNSPLHF	TGTGCCACCAGCAGAGATAGGGGGAAAAATTCACCCCTCCACTTT
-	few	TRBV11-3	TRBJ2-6	CASSLDGRANVLTF	TGTGCCAGCAGCTTAGACGGAAGAGCCAACGTCCTGACTTTC
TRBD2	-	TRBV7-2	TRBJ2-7	CASSLTSGGSPYEQYF	TGTGCCAGCAGCTTGACTAGCGGGGGGTCCCCCTACGAGCAGTACTTC
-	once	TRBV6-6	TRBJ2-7	CASSYNSEGEQYF	TGTGCCAGCAGTTACAACTCTGAGGGCGAGCAGTACTTC
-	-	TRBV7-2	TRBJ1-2	CASSTEGADYGYTF	TGTGCCAGCAGCACAGAGGGCGCGGACTATGGCTACACCTTC
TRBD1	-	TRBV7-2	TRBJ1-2	CASSFRGWDSANYGYTF	TGTGCCAGCAGCTTTAGGGGTTGGGACAGTGCTAACTATGGCTACACCTTC
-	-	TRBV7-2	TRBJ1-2	CASSLGRRGGYTF	TGTGCCAGCAGCTTAGGCCGCAGGGGTGGCTACACCTTC